The sequence of this T cell receptor beta chain was determined in a study of blood T cell repertoires in COVID-19. Trimming shortened V by 6 bases and J by 3 bases, and 9 bases separated the two germline ends. The CDR3 is 13 residues long. In germline, CDR1 is LGHNT, CDR2 FRNRAP. This clone was seen ten or more times. Enrollees, about 18 to 89 years old, lived in 24 US areas. The data were produced by immunoSEQ multiplex PCR, yet TCRdb's version contains in-frame clones alone and is incomplete. The sample consists of 150,000 to 200,000 clones, 75% to 85% of them appearing once. This chain links TRBV12-5 with TRBJ1-5, with D possibly being TRBD1 (5 bases). This clonotype was obtained from a woman aged 45-59 years with acute COVID-19. The sample was PBMCs or T cells enriched from blood (not recorded which). The CDR3 reads CASGSDTNQPQHF. Written as DNA, the CDR3 is TGTGCTAGTGGCTCGGACACCAATCAGCCCCAGCATTTT.